The T cell receptor beta chain described here comes from a study of T cells after yellow fever vaccination. The study's findings and limits: At less than 97% for CD4 and 70% to 90% for CD8, most primary-vaccination clones showed up again after the booster. It was a weaker secondary response, yet one that peaked faster, at day 5 versus 15.

The authors made TCR cDNA by 5'RACE template switching, adding a universal primer site and UMIs. TCRdb analysed the 5' RACE reads with MiXCR anew, one entry per CDR3 protein. Among around 350,000 distinct CDR3 sequences, about 6% were seen once, and the ten largest hold around 16%. With regard to this clonotype: What it binds is unknown.

The ends lost 2 bases at V and 4 bases at J; junction bases unmatched: 2. The length of the CDR3 is 13 residues. Germline loops: CDR1 MNHEY, CDR2 SVGAGI. The sequenced sample was PBMCs, obtained 5 days after the yellow fever booster vaccination. This receptor was obtained from a man under 40 who received the YFV17D yellow fever vaccine. This chain joins TRBV6-5 and TRBJ2-7, with 7 bases aligning to TRBD2. The CDR3 sequence is CASSYGGEYEQYF. CDR3 sequence (DNA): TGTGCCAGCAGTTACGGGGGGGAGTACGAGCAGTACTTC.